This T cell receptor (beta chain) was documented in a study of monozygotic twins with inflammatory bowel disease. Reprocessing the 5' RACE reads, TCRdb reports a single entry for every CDR3 protein and omits DNA. The sample includes 140,000 to 150,000 distinct CDR3 sequences. CDR3 length: 16 residues. CDR1 and CDR2 from the germline V gene are SEHNR and FQNEAQ (reference sequence). The clonotype was recovered from a human donor with ulcerative colitis or Crohn's disease, or a healthy co-twin of an affected twin (not recorded which). The chain joins TRBV7-9 to TRBJ2-5; TCRdb reports TRBD2, a call that lacks DNA to check it against. The material sequenced was blood. This CDR3 is CASSSRLAGATETQYF.